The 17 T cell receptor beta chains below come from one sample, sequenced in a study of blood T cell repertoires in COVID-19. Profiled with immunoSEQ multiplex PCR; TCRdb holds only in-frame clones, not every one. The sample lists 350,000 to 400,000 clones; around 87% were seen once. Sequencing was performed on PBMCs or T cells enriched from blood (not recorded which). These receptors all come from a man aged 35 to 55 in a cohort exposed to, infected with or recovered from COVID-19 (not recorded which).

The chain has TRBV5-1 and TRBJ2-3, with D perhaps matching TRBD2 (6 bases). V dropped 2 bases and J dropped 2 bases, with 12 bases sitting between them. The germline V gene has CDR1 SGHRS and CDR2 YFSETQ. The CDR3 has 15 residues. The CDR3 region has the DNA TGCGCCAGCAGCTTTGATGGAGGGGCCACAGATACGCAGTATTTT. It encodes CASSFDGGATDTQYF.

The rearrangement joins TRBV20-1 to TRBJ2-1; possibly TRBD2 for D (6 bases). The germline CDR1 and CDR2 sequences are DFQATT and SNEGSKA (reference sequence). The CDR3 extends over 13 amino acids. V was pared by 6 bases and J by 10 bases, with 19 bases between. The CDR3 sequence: CSASPGTSKEQFF. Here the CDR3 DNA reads TGCAGTGCCAGTCCCGGGACTTCGAAGGAGCAGTTCTTC.

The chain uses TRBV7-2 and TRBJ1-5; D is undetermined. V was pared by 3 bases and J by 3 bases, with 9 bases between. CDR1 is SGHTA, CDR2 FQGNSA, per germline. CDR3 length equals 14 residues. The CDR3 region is CASSFVGSNQPQHF. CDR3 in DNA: TGTGCCAGCAGCTTTGTCGGTTCCAATCAGCCCCAGCATTTT.

CDR3 bases: TGTGCCAGCAGTTTGTTTAGCGGGAGAAGGGGTGAGCAGTTCTTC. Translated, it gives CASSLFSGRRGEQFF. The chain combines TRBV27 with TRBJ2-1; TRBD2 matches at 9 bases. V was clipped by 3 bases and J by 9 bases; unmatched bases: 9. The germline V gene encodes CDR1 MNHEY and CDR2 SMNVEV (reference sequence). There are 15 residues in the CDR3.

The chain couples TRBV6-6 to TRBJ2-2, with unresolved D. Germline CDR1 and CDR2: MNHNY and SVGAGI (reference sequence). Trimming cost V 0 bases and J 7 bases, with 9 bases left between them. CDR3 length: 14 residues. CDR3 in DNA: TGTGCCAGCAGTTACTCGATTCAGTACGGGGAGCTGTTTTTT. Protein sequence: CASSYSIQYGELFF.

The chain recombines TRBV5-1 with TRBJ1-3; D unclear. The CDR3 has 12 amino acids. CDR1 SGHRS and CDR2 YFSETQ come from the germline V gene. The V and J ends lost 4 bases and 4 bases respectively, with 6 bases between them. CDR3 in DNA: TGCGCCAGCAGCGAACAGGGAAACACCATATATTTT. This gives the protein CASSEQGNTIYF. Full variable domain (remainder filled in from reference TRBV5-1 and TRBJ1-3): KAGVTQTPRYLIKTRGQQVTLSCSPISGHRSVSWYQQTPGQGLQFLFEYFSETQRNKGNFPGRFSGRQFSNSRSEMNVSTLELGDSALYLCASSEQGNTIYFGEGSWLTVV.

The CDR3 DNA reads as TGTGCCAGCAGTTATTCGGGACTAGCGCTTAACAATGAGCAGTTCTTC. It translates to CASSYSGLALNNEQFF. The rearrangement links TRBV7-9 to TRBJ2-1, with 10 bases aligning to TRBD2. The V gene end was trimmed by 6 bases and the J gene end by 5 bases; junction bases not matched to a gene: 10. The CDR3 is 16 residues long. CDR1 SEHNR and CDR2 FQNEAQ come from the germline V gene (reference sequence).

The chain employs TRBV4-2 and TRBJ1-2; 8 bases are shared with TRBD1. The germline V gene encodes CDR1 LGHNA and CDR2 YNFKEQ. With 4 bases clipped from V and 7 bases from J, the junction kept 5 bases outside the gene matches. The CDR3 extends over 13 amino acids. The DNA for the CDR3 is TGTGCCAGCAGCCCCCGGACAGGGCCTGGCTACACCTTC. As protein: CASSPRTGPGYTF.

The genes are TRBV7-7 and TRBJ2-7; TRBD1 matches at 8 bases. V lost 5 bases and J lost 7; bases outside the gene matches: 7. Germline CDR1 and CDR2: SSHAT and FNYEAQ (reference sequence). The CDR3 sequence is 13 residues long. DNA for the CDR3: TGTGCCAGCAGCCCTGACAGGGGTGGAGAGCAGTACTTC. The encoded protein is CASSPDRGGEQYF.

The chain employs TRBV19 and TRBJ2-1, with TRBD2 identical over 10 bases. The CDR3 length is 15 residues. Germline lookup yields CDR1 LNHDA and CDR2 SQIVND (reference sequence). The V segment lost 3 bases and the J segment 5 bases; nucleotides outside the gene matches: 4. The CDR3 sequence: CASSIGLAANNEQFF. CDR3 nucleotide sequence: TGTGCCAGTAGTATCGGACTAGCGGCAAACAATGAGCAGTTCTTC. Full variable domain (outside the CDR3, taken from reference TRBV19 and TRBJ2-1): DGGITQSPKYLFRKEGQNVTLSCEQNLNHDAMYWYRQDPGQGLRLIYYSQIVNDFQKGDIAEGYSVSREKKESFPLTVTSAQKNPTAFYLCASSIGLAANNEQFFGPGTRLTVL.

The CDR3, as DNA: TGTGCCAGCAGCGCGACAGGGGCTACCTACAATGAGCAGTTCTTC. Its protein is CASSATGATYNEQFF. The V call is TRBV5-5, the J call TRBJ2-1; the match to TRBD1 covers 8 bases. V shed 4 bases and J 2 bases; nucleotides not matched to a gene: 5. CDR3 size: 15 residues. Germline-derived CDR1 and CDR2 are SGHKS and YYEKEE (reference sequence).

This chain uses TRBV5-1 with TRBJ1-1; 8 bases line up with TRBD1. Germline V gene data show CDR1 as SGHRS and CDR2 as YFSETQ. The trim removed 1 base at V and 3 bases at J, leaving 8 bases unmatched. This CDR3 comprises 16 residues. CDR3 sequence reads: CASSLRPQGEDTEAFF. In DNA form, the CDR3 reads TGCGCCAGCAGCTTGCGTCCACAGGGGGAGGACACTGAAGCTTTCTTT.

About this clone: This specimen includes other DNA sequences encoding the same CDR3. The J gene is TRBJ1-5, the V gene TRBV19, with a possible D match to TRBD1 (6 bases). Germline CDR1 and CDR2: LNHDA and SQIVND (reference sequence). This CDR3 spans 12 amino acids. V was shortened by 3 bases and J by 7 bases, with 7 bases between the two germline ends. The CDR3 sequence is CASSIRGQPQHF. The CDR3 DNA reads TGTGCCAGTAGTATTAGGGGGCAGCCCCAGCATTTT. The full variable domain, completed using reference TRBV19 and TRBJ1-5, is DGGITQSPKYLFRKEGQNVTLSCEQNLNHDAMYWYRQDPGQGLRLIYYSQIVNDFQKGDIAEGYSVSREKKESFPLTVTSAQKNPTAFYLCASSIRGQPQHFGDGTRLSIL.

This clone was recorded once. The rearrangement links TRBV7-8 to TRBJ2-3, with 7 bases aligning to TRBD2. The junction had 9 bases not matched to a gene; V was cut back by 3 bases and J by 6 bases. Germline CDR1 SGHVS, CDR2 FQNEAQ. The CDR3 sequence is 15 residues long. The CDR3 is CASSFPSGPADTQYF. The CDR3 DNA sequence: TGTGCCAGCAGCTTTCCTAGCGGACCAGCGGATACGCAGTATTTT.

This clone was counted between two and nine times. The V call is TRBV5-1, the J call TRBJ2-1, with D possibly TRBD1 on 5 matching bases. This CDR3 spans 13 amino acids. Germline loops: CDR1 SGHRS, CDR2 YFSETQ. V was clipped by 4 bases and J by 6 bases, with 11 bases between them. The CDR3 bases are TGCGCCAGCAGCCCTAATCAGGGCAATGAGCAGTTCTTC. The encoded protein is CASSPNQGNEQFF.

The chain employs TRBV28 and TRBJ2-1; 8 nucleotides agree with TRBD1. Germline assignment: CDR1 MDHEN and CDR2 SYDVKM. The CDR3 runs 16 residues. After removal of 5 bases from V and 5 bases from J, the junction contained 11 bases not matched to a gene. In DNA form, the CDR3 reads TGTGCCAGCAGTGGTATCGGACAGGGCTTGGACAATGAGCAGTTCTTC. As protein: CASSGIGQGLDNEQFF.

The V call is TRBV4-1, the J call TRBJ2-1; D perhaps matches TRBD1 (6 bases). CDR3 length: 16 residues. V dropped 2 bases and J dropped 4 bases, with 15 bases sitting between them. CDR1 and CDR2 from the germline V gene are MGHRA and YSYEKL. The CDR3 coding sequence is TGCGCCAGCAGCCAAACACCGGGACACGCGTACAATGAGCAGTTCTTC. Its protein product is CASSQTPGHAYNEQFF.